These 20 T cell receptor beta chains originate from one sample sequenced in a study of cytotoxic CD8 clonotypes in ibrutinib-treated CLL. Here immunoSEQ multiplex PCR was the method, and the copy in TCRdb shows in-frame clones only, minus some. Among approximately 29,000 clones listed, roughly 60% were seen once. The sample consisted of PBMCs, taken before ibrutinib treatment. The receptors here all came from a human donor with chronic lymphocytic leukemia.

The chain couples TRBV6-5 to TRBJ2-1; 8 nucleotides line up with TRBD1. The CDR3 sequence is 15 residues long. Trimming at V came to 4 bases and at J to 8 bases, leaving 10 bases not matched to a gene. Germline assignment: CDR1 MNHEY and CDR2 SVGAGI. The CDR3 spells CASSSDRVDWDEQFF. The CDR3 DNA reads TGTGCCAGCAGTTCGGACAGGGTGGACTGGGATGAGCAGTTCTTC.

This clone is medium-sized. This chain joins TRBV6-1 and TRBJ1-5; weak D call: TRBD1 (5 bases). The ends were cut back, 2 bases at V and 4 bases at J, with 9 bases in the middle. In germline, CDR1 is MNHNS, CDR2 SASEGT. The CDR3 is made up of 14 amino acids. The CDR3 DNA reads as TGTGCCAGCAGTGAACTGACAGCGAATCAGCCCCAGCATTTT. This encodes CASSELTANQPQHF.

This clone has just one count. DNA of the CDR3: TGTGCCAGCAGTTCCTTACCACTTACTAGCAGTCTTGAGCAGTTCTTC. Its protein is CASSSLPLTSSLEQFF. The V and J genes are TRBV28 and TRBJ2-1, with D maybe TRBD2 (6 bases). CDR3 length: 16 amino acids. The V gene lost 4 bases and the J gene lost 9 bases, with 22 bases spanning the gap. In germline, CDR1 is MDHEN, CDR2 SYDVKM.

This clone came up a few times. The V call is TRBV6-6, the J call TRBJ2-3; tentatively, D is TRBD2 (7 bases). Trimming took off 6 bases at V and 6 bases at J, with 19 bases between the two ends. This CDR3 is 15 amino acids long. From germline, CDR1 is MNHNY and CDR2 SVGAGI (reference sequence). The CDR3 is CASRLQGGMGDTQYF. The DNA for the CDR3 is TGTGCCAGCAGACTACAGGGAGGGATGGGGGATACGCAGTATTTT.

A few counts support this clone. Other DNA sequences in this sample translate to the same CDR3. The J gene is TRBJ1-2, the V gene TRBV9; a weak D match, TRBD1 (5 bases). CDR3 length: 14 residues. The V and J ends lost 1 base and 2 bases respectively, with 9 bases between them. CDR1 and CDR2 from the germline V gene are SGDLS and YYNGEE. The CDR3 DNA reads TGTGCCAGCAGCGTAAGCCCAGGGAACTATGGCTACACCTTC. It translates to CASSVSPGNYGYTF.

The V and J genes are TRBV5-1 and TRBJ2-6; D is unclear. CDR1 is SGHRS, CDR2 YFSETQ, per germline. This CDR3 is built from 14 residues. V lost 3 bases and J lost 3, with 7 bases in between. CDR3 in amino acids: CASSYSNGANVLTF. CDR3 bases: TGCGCCAGCAGCTACTCAAATGGGGCCAACGTCCTGACTTTC.

The chain couples TRBV28 to TRBJ2-7, with D possibly TRBD1 on 6 matching bases. Trimming took off 4 bases at V and 4 bases at J, with 14 bases between the two ends. Germline CDR1 is MDHEN and CDR2 is SYDVKM. The CDR3 loop spans 14 amino acids. CDR3 nucleotide sequence: TGTGCCAGCAGTTCCCGGACAGCACTTTACGAGCAGTACTTC. This sequence encodes CASSSRTALYEQYF.

The chain employs TRBV12-5 and TRBJ2-5; D uncertain. The germline V gene encodes CDR1 LGHNT and CDR2 FRNRAP. V gave up 5 bases and J gave up 5 bases, with 9 bases separating them. The CDR3 spans 12 residues. CDR3 sequence reads: CASGTPGETQYF. Here the CDR3 DNA reads TGTGCTAGTGGTACCCCGGGCGAGACCCAGTACTTC.

This rearrangement joins TRBV6-4 to TRBJ1-1; a weak D match, TRBD1 (5 bases). CDR1 MRHNA and CDR2 SNTAGT come from the germline V gene. The V end was cut by 10 bases, the J end by 4 bases, with 16 bases between. The CDR3 covers 13 residues. The DNA of the CDR3 is TGTGCCACCTCGCGGGACGGGAGCACTGAAGCTTTCTTT. The encoded protein is CATSRDGSTEAFF.

CDR3 protein: CAARGLAGETQYF. The CDR3 DNA follows: TGTGCCGCTAGGGGACTAGCGGGAGAGACCCAGTACTTC. The rearrangement links TRBV10-3 to TRBJ2-5; 12 positions agree with TRBD2. V lost 11 bases, J lost 4 bases, and 5 bases stayed unmatched. Germline CDR1 ENHRY, CDR2 SYGVKD. CDR3 size: 13 residues.

The chain couples TRBV6-5 to TRBJ1-6; D might be TRBD1 (5 bases). The CDR3 consists of 15 residues. Germline V gives CDR1 MNHEY, CDR2 SVGAGI. V was shortened by 5 bases and J by 5 bases, with 13 bases between the two germline ends. The DNA for the CDR3 is TGTGCCAGCAGTCCACAGGCTCCTAATAATTCACCCCTCCACTTT. Residues: CASSPQAPNNSPLHF.

The chain employs TRBV9 and TRBJ2-2, with 7 bases aligning to TRBD1. Trimming at V came to 3 bases and at J to 0 bases, leaving 2 bases not matched to a gene. The CDR3 loop spans 15 amino acids. CDR1 is SGDLS, CDR2 YYNGEE, per germline. The CDR3 spells CASSGGGANTGELFF. The CDR3 DNA reads TGTGCCAGCAGCGGAGGGGGCGCGAACACCGGGGAGCTGTTTTTT.

This clone was counted a few times. The chain combines TRBV11-1 with TRBJ2-7, with 8 bases that match TRBD1. This CDR3 is 15 amino acids long. V lost 2 bases, J lost 2 bases, and 5 bases stayed unmatched. In germline, CDR1 is SGHAT, CDR2 FQDESV (reference sequence). The CDR3 DNA is TGTGCCAGCAGCTTACGGAGGGACAGGCCCTACGAGCAGTACTTC. It is translated as CASSLRRDRPYEQYF.

V is TRBV5-4 and J is TRBJ2-5; a weak D match, TRBD2 (6 bases). This CDR3 is 13 amino acids long. Trimming removed 5 bases from V and 4 bases from J, with 12 bases in between. The germline V gene has CDR1 SGHNT and CDR2 YYREEE (reference sequence). The DNA of the CDR3 is TGTGCCAGCAGGGGAGCGGGTTTAGAGACCCAGTACTTC. Its protein is CASRGAGLETQYF.

The chain employs TRBV11-2 and TRBJ2-7; D not certain. This CDR3 region has 14 residues. Germline values: CDR1 SGHAT, CDR2 FQNNGV. V dropped 5 bases and J dropped 4 bases, with 15 bases sitting between them. The CDR3 coding sequence is TGTGCCAGCAGCCCCAGTGGAAACATTTACGAGCAGTACTTC. The encoded protein is CASSPSGNIYEQYF.

The chain employs TRBV6-1 and TRBJ1-2; 8 bases align to TRBD1. The CDR3 has 12 amino acids. Per germline, CDR1 MNHNS and CDR2 SASEGT. With V trimmed by 4 bases and J by 5 bases, 0 bases remained unmatched. The CDR3: CASSGQGYGYTF. The CDR3 DNA follows: TGTGCCAGCAGTGGACAGGGGTATGGCTACACCTTC.

This chain links TRBV6-6 with TRBJ1-2; TRBD1 matches 10 bases. There are 15 residues in the CDR3. CDR1 MNHNY and CDR2 SVGAGI come from the germline V gene (reference sequence). After removal of 0 bases from V and 7 bases from J, the junction contained 5 bases not matched to a gene. This CDR3 is CASSYSTWTGGGYTF. The CDR3, as DNA: TGTGCCAGCAGTTACTCTACCTGGACAGGGGGTGGCTACACCTTC.

The chain recombines TRBV6-5 with TRBJ2-7; D is perhaps TRBD2 (6 bases). The CDR3 consists of 15 residues. Germline values: CDR1 MNHEY, CDR2 SVGAGI. V lost 6 bases and J 0 bases, leaving 15 bases between the germline ends. The CDR3, as DNA: TGTGCCAGCAGAGCTACTAGCTGGAGCTCCTACGAGCAGTACTTC. Amino acids: CASRATSWSSYEQYF.

V is TRBV6-1 and J is TRBJ1-1; the D gene is possibly TRBD1 (5 bases). Germline-derived CDR1 and CDR2 are MNHNS and SASEGT. The CDR3 runs to 12 residues. V was cut by 5 bases and J by 4 bases, with 8 bases left in between. The CDR3 DNA follows: TGTGCCAGCAGTTGGGGGAGCACTGAAGCTTTCTTT. It is translated as CASSWGSTEAFF.

This clone appeared a single time. The rearrangement uses TRBV4-1 and TRBJ1-4; a possible D gene is TRBD1 (5 bases). The CDR3 runs to 15 residues. From germline, CDR1 is MGHRA and CDR2 YSYEKL. Trimming took off 3 bases at V and 5 bases at J, with 13 bases between the two ends. The CDR3 region has the DNA TGCGCCAGCAGCCACGCCGGGACGGGGAATGAAAAACTGTTTTTT. Its translation: CASSHAGTGNEKLFF.